The 10 T cell receptor beta chains below come from one sample, sequenced in a study of shared clonotypes between healthy human individuals. Sequencing was performed with immunoSEQ multiplex PCR; in TCRdb, only in-frame clones are kept and a portion is missing. This sample has about 2 million clones, with 85% to 95% found just once. In the naive CD8 group, cells lacked CD45RO and were positively selected for CCR7, so terminally differentiated effector memory CD45RA+ cells were left out. Sequencing was carried out using naive CD8+ T cells sorted from blood. These receptors originate from a young man in good health.

As for this clone: This sample also contains other DNA sequences that code for the same CDR3. The chain employs TRBV2 and TRBJ2-7; D ambiguous. Trimming pared 4 bases from V and 0 bases from J, leaving 4 bases between. Germline V gene sequence: CDR1 SNHLY, CDR2 FYNNEI. The CDR3 runs 12 residues. CDR3 in DNA: TGTGCCAGCAGTGGACCCTCCTACGAGCAGTACTTC. This encodes CASSGPSYEQYF.

As for this clone: Mismatch with germline at one junction end may stem from a read error. This chain joins TRBV11-2 and TRBJ1-4; possible D gene TRBD1, 6 bases. The CDR3 contains 15 residues. Germline CDR1 SGHAT, CDR2 FQNNGV. CDR3 DNA: TGTGCCAGCAGCCTAGAATGGGGGCGAGATGAAAAACTGTTTTTT. Translated, it gives CASSLEWGRDEKLFF.

The chain joins TRBV7-9 to TRBJ1-2; the match to TRBD1 covers 7 bases. Germline CDR1 is SEHNR and CDR2 is FQNEAQ (reference sequence). The CDR3 covers 13 residues. Trimming cost V 1 base and J 8 bases; bases outside gene matches: 4. The CDR3, as DNA: TGTGCCAGCAGCTTAGTATCAGGGGGAGGCTACACCTTC. Translation gives CASSLVSGGGYTF.

The genes are TRBV6-1 and TRBJ2-7, with unresolved D. The germline gives CDR1 MNHNS, CDR2 SASEGT. Deletions cut 3 bases from V and 0 bases from J, with 9 bases between. The CDR3 contains 14 residues. The CDR3 nucleotides are TGTGCCAGCAGTGATGGGTGGGGCTCCTACGAGCAGTACTTC. This gives the protein CASSDGWGSYEQYF.

The gene calls are TRBV4-2 and TRBJ2-7; 8 bases are shared with TRBD2. V was pared by 5 bases and J by 1 base, with 4 bases of the junction left unmatched. The germline V gene has CDR1 LGHNA and CDR2 YNFKEQ. There are 14 residues in the CDR3. In DNA form, the CDR3 reads TGTGCCAGCAGCGGCACTAGCGGTTCCTACGAGCAGTACTTC. Translated: CASSGTSGSYEQYF.

The rearrangement links TRBV5-6 to TRBJ2-5; 8 nucleotides agree with TRBD2. The CDR3 is made up of 14 amino acids. Trimming removed 2 bases from V and 3 bases from J; junction bases left unmatched: 3. Germline-derived CDR1 and CDR2 are SGHDT and YYEEEE. As DNA, the CDR3 is TGTGCCAGCAGCTTTCTTAGCGGGGAAGAGACCCAGTACTTC. This encodes CASSFLSGEETQYF. Full variable domain (rest looked up from reference TRBV5-6 and TRBJ2-5): DAGVTQSPTHLIKTRGQQVTLRCSPKSGHDTVSWYQQALGQGPQFIFQYYEEEERQRGNFPDRFSGHQFPNYSSELNVNALLLGDSALYLCASSFLSGEETQYFGPGTRLLVL.

J is TRBJ1-2 and V is TRBV15; D not resolved. Germline CDR1 reads LNHNV; CDR2 reads YYDKDF (reference sequence). The V end lost 1 base, the J end lost 4 bases, and 10 bases lay between the germline ends. This CDR3 is 14 amino acids long. The CDR3 DNA follows: TGTGCCACCAGCAGAGTAGTTCAATTCTATGGCTACACCTTC. Its translation: CATSRVVQFYGYTF.

The gene calls are TRBV15 and TRBJ1-3; D uncertain. Germline V lookup: CDR1 LNHNV, CDR2 YYDKDF (reference sequence). The V end lost 5 bases, the J end lost 0 bases, and 14 bases lay between the germline ends. CDR3 size: 16 residues. Here the CDR3 reads CATSERNLFSGNTIYF. CDR3 coding DNA: TGTGCCACCAGCGAACGGAATTTATTCTCTGGAAACACCATATATTTT. Based on the CDR3 plus reference TRBV15 and TRBJ1-3, the full variable domain is DAMVIQNPRYQVTQFGKPVTLSCSQTLNHNVMYWYQQKSSQAPKLLFHYYDKDFNNEADTPDNFQSRRPNTSFCFLDIRSPGLGDTAMYLCATSERNLFSGNTIYFGEGSWLTVV.

With respect to this clone: Other DNA sequences within the sample encode an identical CDR3. The gene calls are TRBV6-1 and TRBJ2-7; tentative D call: TRBD2 (6 bases). CDR1 and CDR2 from the germline V gene are MNHNS and SASEGT. V lost 3 bases to trimming and J lost 1 base, with 7 bases between them. CDR3 length: 13 amino acids. The CDR3 region is CASSEGGSYEQYF. Here the CDR3 DNA reads TGTGCCAGCAGTGAGGGGGGTTCCTACGAGCAGTACTTC.

This chain joins TRBV28 and TRBJ2-5, with TRBD1 matching 9 bases. Looked up from germline, CDR1 is MDHEN and CDR2 is SYDVKM. V shed 6 bases and J 4 bases; nucleotides not matched to a gene: 15. This CDR3 comprises 17 residues. The CDR3, as DNA: TGTGCCAGCAGGCTCCTTACCCCACAGGGGGCAGGAGAGACCCAGTACTTC. Its translation is CASRLLTPQGAGETQYF.